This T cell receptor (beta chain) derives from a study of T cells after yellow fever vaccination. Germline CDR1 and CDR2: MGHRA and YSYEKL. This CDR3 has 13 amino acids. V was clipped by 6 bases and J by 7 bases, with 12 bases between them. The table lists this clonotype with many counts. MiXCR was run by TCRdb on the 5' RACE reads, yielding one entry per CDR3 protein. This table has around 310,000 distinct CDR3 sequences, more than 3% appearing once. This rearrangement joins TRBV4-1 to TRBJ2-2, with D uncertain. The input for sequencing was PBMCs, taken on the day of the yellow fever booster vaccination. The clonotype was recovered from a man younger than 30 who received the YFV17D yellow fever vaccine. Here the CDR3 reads CASRPDSYGELFF. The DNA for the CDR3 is TGCGCCAGCAGACCAGACTCCTACGGGGAGCTGTTTTTT.